This T cell receptor beta chain was obtained from a study of shared clonotypes between healthy human individuals. Overall study findings and caveats: Clonotype sharing among donors likely depends on sequencing depth.

In germline, CDR1 is KGHSH, CDR2 LQKENI. Germline trimming cut 4 bases from V and 4 bases from J; bases unmatched to any gene: 12. This CDR3 region has 16 residues. As regards this clone: No antigen is known for it.

Libraries were prepared by immunoSEQ multiplex PCR; TCRdb keeps only in-frame clonotypes and omits some of them. The table shows around 580,000 clones, with roughly 98% occurring only once. CD8 cells classed as naive were CD45RO-negative and positively selected for CCR7, excluding terminally differentiated effector memory CD45RA+ cells. The material sequenced was naive CD8+ T cells sorted from blood. This clonotype originated in a man aged 25 to 40 in good health. The rearrangement joins TRBV18 to TRBJ1-2; 7 bases agree with TRBD1. The CDR3 DNA reads as TGTGCCAGCTCACTCTCAAACCGAACAGGGGTCTATGGCTACACCTTC. Protein: CASSLSNRTGVYGYTF.